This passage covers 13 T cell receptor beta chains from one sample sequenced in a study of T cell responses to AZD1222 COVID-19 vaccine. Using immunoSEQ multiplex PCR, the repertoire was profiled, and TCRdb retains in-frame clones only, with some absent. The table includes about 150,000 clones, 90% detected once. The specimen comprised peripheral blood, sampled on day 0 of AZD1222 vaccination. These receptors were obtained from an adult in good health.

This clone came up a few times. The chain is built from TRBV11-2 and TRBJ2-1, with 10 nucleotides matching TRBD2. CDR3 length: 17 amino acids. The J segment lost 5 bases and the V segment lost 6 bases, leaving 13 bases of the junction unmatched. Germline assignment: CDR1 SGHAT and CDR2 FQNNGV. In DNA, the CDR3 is TGTGCCAGCAGATTAAATTACCTAGCGGGAGCCGACAATGAGCAGTTCTTC. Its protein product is CASRLNYLAGADNEQFF.

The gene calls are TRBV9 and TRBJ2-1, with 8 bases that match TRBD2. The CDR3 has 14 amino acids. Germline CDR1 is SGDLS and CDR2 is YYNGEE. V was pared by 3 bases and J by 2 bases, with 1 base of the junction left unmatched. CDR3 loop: CASSEGLAYNEQFF. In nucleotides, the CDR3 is TGTGCCAGCAGCGAGGGACTAGCCTACAATGAGCAGTTCTTC.

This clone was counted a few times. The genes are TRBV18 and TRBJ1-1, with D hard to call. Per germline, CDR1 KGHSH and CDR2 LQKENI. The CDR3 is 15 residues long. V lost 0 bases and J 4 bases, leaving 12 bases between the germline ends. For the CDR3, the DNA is TGTGCCAGCTCACCACCGGTCAGACTAGGCACTGAAGCTTTCTTT. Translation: CASSPPVRLGTEAFF.

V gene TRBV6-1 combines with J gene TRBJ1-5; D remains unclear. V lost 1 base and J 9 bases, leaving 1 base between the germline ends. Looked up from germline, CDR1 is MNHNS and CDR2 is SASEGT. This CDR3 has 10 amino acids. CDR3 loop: CASSEGPQHF. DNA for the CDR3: TGTGCCAGCAGTGAAGGGCCCCAGCATTTT.

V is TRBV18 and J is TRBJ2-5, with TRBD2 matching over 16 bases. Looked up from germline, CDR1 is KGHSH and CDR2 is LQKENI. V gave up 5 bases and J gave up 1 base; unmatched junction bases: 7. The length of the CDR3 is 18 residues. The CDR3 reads CASSSGLAGGPRQETQYF. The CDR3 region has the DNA TGTGCCAGCTCATCGGGACTAGCGGGAGGGCCTCGCCAAGAGACCCAGTACTTC.

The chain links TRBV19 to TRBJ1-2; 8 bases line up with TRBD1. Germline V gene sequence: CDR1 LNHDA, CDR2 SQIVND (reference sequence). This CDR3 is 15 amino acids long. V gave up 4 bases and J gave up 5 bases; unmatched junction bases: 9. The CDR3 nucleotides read TGTGCCAGTAGTACTGGCGGACAGGGAGAATATGGCTACACCTTC. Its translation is CASSTGGQGEYGYTF.

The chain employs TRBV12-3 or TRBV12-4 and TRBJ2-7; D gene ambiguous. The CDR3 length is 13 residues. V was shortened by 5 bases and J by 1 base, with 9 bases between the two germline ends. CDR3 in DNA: TGTGCCAGCAGTAGTTTAGAGTCCTACGAGCAGTACTTC. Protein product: CASSSLESYEQYF.

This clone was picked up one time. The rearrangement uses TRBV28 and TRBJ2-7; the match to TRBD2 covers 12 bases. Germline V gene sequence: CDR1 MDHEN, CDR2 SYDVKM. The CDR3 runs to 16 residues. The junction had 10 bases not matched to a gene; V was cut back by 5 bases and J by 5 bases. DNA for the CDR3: TGTGCCAGCAGTATCCTAACTAGCGGGAGGTTCCACGAGCAGTACTTC. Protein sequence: CASSILTSGRFHEQYF.

CDR3 protein: CASSRLARTGDTQYF. The DNA of the CDR3 is TGTGCCAGCAGCCGACTAGCGCGGACTGGGGATACGCAGTATTTT. The chain joins TRBV5-6 to TRBJ2-3; TRBD2 aligns across 8 bases. V lost 4 bases and J lost 6; bases outside the gene matches: 10. This CDR3 has 15 residues. CDR1 and CDR2 (germline): SGHDT, YYEEEE.

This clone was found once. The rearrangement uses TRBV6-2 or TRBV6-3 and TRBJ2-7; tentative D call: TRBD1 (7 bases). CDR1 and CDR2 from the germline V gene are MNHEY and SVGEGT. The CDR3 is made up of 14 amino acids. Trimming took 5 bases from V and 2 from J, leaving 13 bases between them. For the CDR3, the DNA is TGTGCCAGCAGTCCGGGGGACAGAACCTACGAGCAGTACTTC. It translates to CASSPGDRTYEQYF.

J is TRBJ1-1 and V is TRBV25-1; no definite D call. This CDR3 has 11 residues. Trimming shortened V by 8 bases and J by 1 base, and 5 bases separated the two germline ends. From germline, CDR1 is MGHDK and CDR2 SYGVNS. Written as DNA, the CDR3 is TGTGCCAGCGGAAGGAACACTGAAGCTTTCTTT. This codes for CASGRNTEAFF.

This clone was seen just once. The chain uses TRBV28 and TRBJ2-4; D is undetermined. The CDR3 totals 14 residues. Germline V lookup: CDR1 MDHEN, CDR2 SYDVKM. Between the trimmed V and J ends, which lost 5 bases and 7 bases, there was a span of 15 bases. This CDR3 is CASSLPPRVNIQYF. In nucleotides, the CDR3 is TGTGCCAGCAGTCTCCCCCCCCGGGTGAACATTCAGTACTTC.

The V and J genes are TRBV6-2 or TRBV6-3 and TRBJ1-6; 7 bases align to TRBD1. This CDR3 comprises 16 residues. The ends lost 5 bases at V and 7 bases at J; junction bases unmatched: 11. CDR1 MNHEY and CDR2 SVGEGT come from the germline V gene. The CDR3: CASSQRRDSPNSPLHF. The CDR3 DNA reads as TGTGCCAGCAGTCAACGGCGGGACAGCCCCAATTCACCCCTCCACTTT.